These 20 T cell receptor beta chains were sequenced from one sample in a study of T cell changes during pregnancy in multiple sclerosis. Profiled with immunoSEQ multiplex PCR; TCRdb holds only in-frame clones, not every one. The repertoire holds about 92,000 clones, 90% to 95% seen once, with around 4% in the top ten. Specimen: peripheral blood, collected in the first trimester of pregnancy. These receptors were obtained from a female donor with multiple sclerosis, enrolled in a pregnancy study.

The V call is TRBV6-7, the J call TRBJ2-7, with no clear D. TRBV6-7 is an ORF, with its function uncertain. V lost 2 bases and J lost 5, with 22 bases in between. This CDR3 has 17 residues. As DNA, the CDR3 is TGTGCCAGCAGTTACCTACTACTTGACCGGTCTTTCAACGAGCAGTACTTC. Protein product: CASSYLLLDRSFNEQYF.

V is TRBV18 and J is TRBJ2-7; 8 bases align to TRBD1. J lost 5 bases, V lost 3 bases, and 12 bases had no gene match. The germline V gene encodes CDR1 KGHSH and CDR2 LQKENI. The CDR3 contains 16 residues. The CDR3: CASSPMTVDRGNEQYF. The DNA of the CDR3 is TGTGCCAGCTCACCCATGACAGTCGACAGGGGCAACGAGCAGTACTTC.

This rearrangement joins TRBV27 to TRBJ2-1, with D unclear. Germline V lookup: CDR1 MNHEY, CDR2 SMNVEV (reference sequence). The CDR3 consists of 11 residues. V was clipped by 3 bases and J by 5 bases, with 2 bases between them. The CDR3 region is CASSFNNEQFF. CDR3 DNA: TGTGCCAGCAGTTTTAACAATGAGCAGTTCTTC.

This rearrangement joins TRBV7-9 to TRBJ2-4, with D perhaps matching TRBD1 (6 bases). The CDR3 loop spans 16 amino acids. Germline CDR1 reads SEHNR; CDR2 reads FQNEAQ (reference sequence). The ends were cut back, 5 bases at V and 0 bases at J, with 14 bases in the middle. CDR3 bases: TGTGCCAGCAGCCCAGGGGCAGCCCCAGCCAAAAACATTCAGTACTTC. Translating it yields CASSPGAAPAKNIQYF. The complete variable domain, with remaining parts taken from reference TRBV7-9 and TRBJ2-4, reads DTGVSQNPRHKITKRGQNVTFRCDPISEHNRLYWYRQTLGQGPEFLTYFQNEAQLEKSRLLSDRFSAERPKGSFSTLEIQRTEQGDSAMYLCASSPGAAPAKNIQYFGAGTRLSVL.

V usage is TRBV2 and J usage is TRBJ1-5; a weak D match, TRBD1 (6 bases). The germline CDR1 and CDR2 sequences are SNHLY and FYNNEI. Deletions cut 5 bases from V and 3 bases from J, with 8 bases between. This CDR3 contains 13 residues. This CDR3 is CASSKGVNQPQHF. The CDR3 coding sequence is TGTGCCAGCAGTAAGGGGGTCAATCAGCCCCAGCATTTT.

The chain recombines TRBV4-2 with TRBJ1-1; maybe TRBD1 (6 bases). The germline V gene encodes CDR1 LGHNA and CDR2 YNFKEQ. V lost 1 base and J lost 10, with 25 bases in between. This CDR3 region has 17 residues. As DNA, the CDR3 is TGTGCCAGCAGCCAAGCTGGGGGGGGGTTGGGGGGCCCTGGAGCTTTCTTT. It specifies CASSQAGGGLGGPGAFF.

The CDR3 loop reads CASSFRQGKEYIQYF. As DNA, the CDR3 is TGTGCCAGCAGCTTCCGACAGGGTAAGGAATACATTCAGTACTTC. The chain employs TRBV6-4 and TRBJ2-4; the match to TRBD1 covers 7 bases. V was clipped by 6 bases and J by 8 bases; unmatched bases: 13. CDR1 and CDR2 from the germline V gene are MRHNA and SNTAGT. The CDR3 is 15 amino acids.

V and J are TRBV15 and TRBJ2-4; 11 bases align to TRBD1. The CDR3 is made up of 16 amino acids. The J segment lost 5 bases and the V segment lost 0 bases, leaving 3 bases of the junction unmatched. The germline V gene has CDR1 LNHNV and CDR2 YYDKDF (reference sequence). The DNA for the CDR3 is TGTGCCACCAGCAGAGATCTGGACAGGGGGCAAAACATTCAGTACTTC. Protein product: CATSRDLDRGQNIQYF.

The V call is TRBV9, the J call TRBJ1-6, with 12 bases fitting TRBD1. CDR1 and CDR2 (germline): SGDLS, YYNGEE. The CDR3 extends over 15 amino acids. Unmatched junction bases numbered 6, after V lost 7 bases and J lost 7 bases. The CDR3 DNA sequence: TGTGCCAGCCTGTGGGACAGGGGGCAAAATTCACCCCTCCACTTT. It codes for CASLWDRGQNSPLHF.

The V call is TRBV19, the J call TRBJ1-2, with unresolved D. Deletions cut 0 bases from V and 9 bases from J, with 17 bases between. CDR3 size: 15 residues. The germline V gene encodes CDR1 LNHDA and CDR2 SQIVND (reference sequence). DNA of the CDR3: TGTGCCAGTAGTATAGATCACGGGGAACTTAAGAGCTACACCTTC. Its protein product is CASSIDHGELKSYTF.

This chain links TRBV9 with TRBJ2-5; 7 nucleotides line up with TRBD2. The CDR3 extends over 15 amino acids. Germline V lookup: CDR1 SGDLS, CDR2 YYNGEE. The V and J ends lost 0 bases and 1 base, in that order; junction bases with no gene match: 3. CDR3: CASSVGSSGQETQYF. Written as DNA, the CDR3 is TGTGCCAGCAGCGTAGGGTCTAGCGGCCAAGAGACCCAGTACTTC.

The V gene is TRBV23-1, the J gene TRBJ2-2; unclear D gene. TRBV23-1 is assigned to the ORF class and has an uncertain function. This CDR3 is 14 amino acids long. The V and J ends lost 3 bases and 5 bases respectively, with 10 bases between them. CDR3 coding DNA: TGCGCCAGCAGTCACCGCGGAAGGACCGGGGAGCTGTTTTTT. Protein product: CASSHRGRTGELFF.

This chain links TRBV5-8 with TRBJ1-2; D not certain. The germline V gene encodes CDR1 SGHTS and CDR2 YDEGEE. The CDR3 runs to 13 residues. Trimming pared 3 bases from V and 4 bases from J, leaving 10 bases between. The CDR3 reads CASSSAGGYGYTF. The DNA for the CDR3 is TGTGCCAGCAGCTCGGCGGGAGGCTATGGCTACACCTTC.

The V gene is TRBV5-6, the J gene TRBJ2-7; D possibly corresponds to TRBD2 (5 bases). Trimming stripped 2 bases from V and 0 bases from J, with 6 bases between. Germline values: CDR1 SGHDT, CDR2 YYEEEE. CDR3 length: 13 amino acids. For the CDR3, the DNA is TGTGCCAGCAGCTTAGGGAGCTCCTACGAGCAGTACTTC. Translation: CASSLGSSYEQYF.

The chain combines TRBV11-3 with TRBJ2-2; 9 bases map to TRBD1. The germline gives CDR1 SGHNT, CDR2 YENEEA. V lost 5 bases to trimming and J lost 4 bases; unmatched junction nucleotides: 11. This CDR3 comprises 17 residues. The CDR3 DNA is TGTGCCAGCAGCATAAGTTTCGGGACAGGGCGCACCGGGGAGCTGTTTTTT. It translates to CASSISFGTGRTGELFF.

This chain connects TRBV5-4 to TRBJ1-3; D gene ambiguous. This CDR3 comprises 16 residues. Germline V gene lookup returns CDR1 SGHNT and CDR2 YYREEE (reference sequence). V lost 4 bases, J lost 0 bases, and 14 bases lay in between. CDR3 in amino acids: CASSPTQYDSGNTIYF. As DNA, the CDR3 is TGTGCCAGCAGCCCAACACAGTATGACTCTGGAAACACCATATATTTT.

The chain employs TRBV2 and TRBJ2-5; D call uncertain. The CDR3 has 13 residues. Germline assignment: CDR1 SNHLY and CDR2 FYNNEI. V lost 4 bases and J lost 2, with 8 bases in between. CDR3 nucleotides: TGTGCCAGCAGTGTTTCAGGACAAGAGACCCAGTACTTC. Encoded protein: CASSVSGQETQYF.

The chain has TRBV2 and TRBJ1-2; 8 bases agree with TRBD1. The germline CDR1 and CDR2 sequences are SNHLY and FYNNEI. The CDR3 has 15 amino acids. V lost 6 bases and J lost 5; bases outside the gene matches: 11. Here the CDR3 reads CASRRDRDRSYGYTF. CDR3 sequence (DNA): TGTGCCAGCAGACGGGACCGGGACAGGTCGTATGGCTACACCTTC.

The chain uses TRBV5-5 and TRBJ1-2; no clear D gene. V was shortened by 4 bases and J by 3 bases, with 13 bases between the two germline ends. Looked up from germline, CDR1 is SGHKS and CDR2 is YYEKEE (reference sequence). The length of the CDR3 is 14 residues. CDR3 in DNA: TGTGCCAGCAGCGTAGAACAGAGTGACTATGGCTACACCTTC. Translation: CASSVEQSDYGYTF.

This clone appeared a single time. This chain links TRBV18 with TRBJ2-1; 11 bases are shared with TRBD2. Germline V lookup: CDR1 KGHSH, CDR2 LQKENI. V lost 3 bases and J lost 7; bases outside the gene matches: 8. The CDR3 is 16 amino acids. In nucleotides, the CDR3 is TGTGCCAGCTCACCCATAGCGGGGGGGTCCGAGAATGAGCAGTTCTTC. As protein: CASSPIAGGSENEQFF.